The 12 T cell receptor beta chains presented below share a single source sample, sequenced in a study of T cells in women clearing cervical HPV infection. Some clones are missing from TCRdb's copy, which holds only in-frame ones; the method was immunoSEQ multiplex PCR. This sample contains 25,000 to 35,000 clones. Sequenced: blood buffy coat. The receptors originated from a woman aged 18 to 69 with a cervical HPV16 infection that either progressed to CIN3+ or cleared (not recorded which).

Note on this clone: The read ends 3 residues early relative to the CDR3; the germline J gene fills the gap. The gene calls are TRBV30 and TRBJ1-2; unclear D gene. CDR3 length equals 13 residues. The germline CDR1 and CDR2 sequences are GTSNPN and SVGIG (reference sequence). Incomplete CDR3 DNA: TGTGCCTGGAGTGTAGTTGGCAAAAACATC. Translating gives CAWSVVGKNI. The complete CDR3 reads CAWSVVGKNIYTF.

For this clone: The read comes to an end 3 residues before the CDR3 does, leaving the germline J gene to fill in the end. The V call is TRBV7-9, the J call TRBJ1-2; no clear D gene. The CDR3 sequence is 11 residues long. Germline V gene sequence: CDR1 SEHNR, CDR2 FQNEAQ (reference sequence). CDR3 DNA, as far as it was read: TGTGCCAGCAGCTTAGAAAGCGAC. It specifies CASSLESD. The CDR3, in full, reads CASSLESDYTF.

In regard to this clone: The read ends 3 residues early relative to the CDR3; the germline J gene fills the gap. This rearrangement joins TRBV19 to TRBJ1-5, with D possibly TRBD1 on 6 matching bases. Trimming stripped 5 bases from V and 0 bases from J, with 14 bases between. Germline CDR1 reads LNHDA; CDR2 reads SQIVND (reference sequence). The CDR3 runs to 16 residues. The sequenced part of the CDR3 DNA is TGTGCCAGTAGTTTGGGGGGGCAGTATAGCAATCAGCCC. Translation gives CASSLGGQYSNQP. The complete CDR3 protein is CASSLGGQYSNQPQHF. The full variable domain, with the rest looked up from reference TRBV19 and TRBJ1-5, is DGGITQSPKYLFRKEGQNVTLSCEQNLNHDAMYWYRQDPGQGLRLIYYSQIVNDFQKGDIAEGYSVSREKKESFPLTVTSAQKNPTAFYLCASSLGGQYSNQPQHFGDGTRLSIL.

For this clone: The read terminates 3 residues before the CDR3 end, so the remaining end is supplied by the germline J gene. V is TRBV11-2 and J is TRBJ1-2; D gene ambiguous. Trimming took 3 bases from V and 7 from J, leaving 9 bases between them. This CDR3 has 12 residues. Germline CDR1 is SGHAT and CDR2 is FQNNGV. Partial CDR3 DNA: TGTGCCAGCAGCTTGCCAATTAGTGGC. This codes for CASSLPISG. The entire CDR3 protein reads CASSLPISGYTF.

Concerning this clone itself: The observed sequence ends 3 residues before the CDR3 terminus, with the missing tail filled in from the germline J gene. V gene TRBV5-1 combines with J gene TRBJ2-2, with 9 bases identical to TRBD1. Germline values: CDR1 SGHRS, CDR2 YFSETQ. This CDR3 comprises 16 residues. V lost 0 bases, J lost 1 base, and 1 base stayed unmatched. The CDR3 DNA, read in part, is TGCGCCAGCAGCTTGGGACAGGGGGAGAACACCGGGGAG. Translating gives CASSLGQGENTGE. The CDR3 in its entirety is CASSLGQGENTGELFF.

With respect to this clone: Sequencing ends 3 residues short of the CDR3 end; the germline J gene provides the rest. The V call is TRBV7-2, the J call TRBJ2-5, with a weak D call TRBD2 (5 bases). The CDR3 totals 12 residues. V lost 8 bases and J 1 base, leaving 8 bases between the germline ends. The germline gives CDR1 SGHTA, CDR2 FQGNSA. The sequenced part of the CDR3 DNA is TGTGCCAGCGGCACTAGCCAAGAGACC. Translated: CASGTSQET. The CDR3 in its entirety is CASGTSQETQYF.

As concerns this clone: The missing CDR3 end, 3 residues past where the read stops, is filled in from the germline J gene. This chain links TRBV5-1 with TRBJ1-1; TRBD1 is a possible D gene (6 bases). CDR3 size: 15 residues. The V gene's germline CDR1 is SGHRS and CDR2 YFSETQ. CDR3 DNA, as far as it was read: TGCGCCAGCAGCTTCTGGGGCCCACCTGGGACAGAA. Amino acid sequence: CASSFWGPPGTE. Given in full, the CDR3 is CASSFWGPPGTEAFF. The full variable domain, with the rest looked up from reference TRBV5-1 and TRBJ1-1, is KAGVTQTPRYLIKTRGQQVTLSCSPISGHRSVSWYQQTPGQGLQFLFEYFSETQRNKGNFPGRFSGRQFSNSRSEMNVSTLELGDSALYLCASSFWGPPGTEAFFGQGTRLTVV.

For this clone: The read ends 3 residues shy of where the CDR3 ends; the end is completed using the germline J gene. The chain is built from TRBV19 and TRBJ2-2, with D unresolved. The V gene lost 1 base and the J gene lost 0 bases, with 6 bases spanning the gap. This CDR3 has 15 residues. The germline V gene encodes CDR1 LNHDA and CDR2 SQIVND (reference sequence). Incomplete CDR3 DNA: TGTGCCAGTAGTATAGGTCAGGCGAACACCGGGGAG. Its translation is CASSIGQANTGE. The entire CDR3 sequence reads CASSIGQANTGELFF. Looking up the rest from reference TRBV19 and TRBJ2-2 gives the full variable domain: DGGITQSPKYLFRKEGQNVTLSCEQNLNHDAMYWYRQDPGQGLRLIYYSQIVNDFQKGDIAEGYSVSREKKESFPLTVTSAQKNPTAFYLCASSIGQANTGELFFGEGSRLTVL.

In the case of this clone: Coverage ceases 3 residues before the CDR3 finishes, and the germline J gene fills in the end. V gene TRBV2 combines with J gene TRBJ1-4; 11 bases are a match to TRBD1. The CDR3 is 16 amino acids. Germline trimming cut 7 bases from V and 7 bases from J; bases unmatched to any gene: 11. Germline-derived CDR1 and CDR2 are SNHLY and FYNNEI. The CDR3 sequence: CASNDRQGQGGEKLFF. CDR3 bases read: TGTGCCAGCAACGACCGCCAGGGACAGGGGGGTGAAAAA.

To note about this clone: The read terminates 3 residues ahead of where the CDR3 ends, so the germline J gene completes it. The rearrangement links TRBV7-9 to TRBJ1-1, with no clear D. Germline values: CDR1 SEHNR, CDR2 FQNEAQ (reference sequence). Trimming took off 1 base at V and 5 bases at J, with 5 bases between the two ends. This CDR3 contains 12 residues. CDR3 sequence reads: CASSLGATEAFF. The CDR3 bases that were read are TGTGCCAGCAGCTTAGGGGCGACTGAA.

On this clone itself: The read ends 3 residues shy of where the CDR3 ends; the end is completed using the germline J gene. The chain is built from TRBV6-1 and TRBJ1-6; 7 bases fit TRBD1. Per germline, CDR1 MNHNS and CDR2 SASEGT. The CDR3 totals 17 residues. After removal of 1 base from V and 0 bases from J, the junction contained 3 bases not matched to a gene. Partial CDR3 DNA: TGTGCCAGCAGTGAAGAGGGGGCAAGCTCCTATAATTCACCC. Translating it yields CASSEEGASSYNSP. The CDR3 as a whole reads CASSEEGASSYNSPLHF.

Regarding this clone: The CDR3 is cut off 3 residues early in the read; its end comes from the germline J gene. This rearrangement joins TRBV9 to TRBJ2-1, with 10 bases aligning to TRBD2. The V segment lost 1 base and the J segment 6 bases; nucleotides outside the gene matches: 1. CDR1 is SGDLS and CDR2 is YYNGEE in the germline V gene. The CDR3 has 14 residues. Partial CDR3 DNA: TGTGCCAGCAGCGTAAGCGGGAGGGTCAATGAG. This sequence encodes CASSVSGRVNE. The complete CDR3 reads CASSVSGRVNEQFF.